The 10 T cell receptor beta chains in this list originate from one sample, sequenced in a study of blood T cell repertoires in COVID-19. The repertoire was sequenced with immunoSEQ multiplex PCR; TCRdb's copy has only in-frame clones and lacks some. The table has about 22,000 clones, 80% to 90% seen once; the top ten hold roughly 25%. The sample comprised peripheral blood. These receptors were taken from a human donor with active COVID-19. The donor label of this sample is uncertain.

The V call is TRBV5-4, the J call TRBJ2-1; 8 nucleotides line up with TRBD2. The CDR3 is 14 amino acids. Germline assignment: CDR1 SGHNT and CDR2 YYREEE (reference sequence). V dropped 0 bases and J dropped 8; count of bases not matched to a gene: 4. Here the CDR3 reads CASSLDGGAHEQFF. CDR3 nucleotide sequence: TGTGCCAGCAGCTTGGACGGGGGGGCTCATGAGCAGTTCTTC.

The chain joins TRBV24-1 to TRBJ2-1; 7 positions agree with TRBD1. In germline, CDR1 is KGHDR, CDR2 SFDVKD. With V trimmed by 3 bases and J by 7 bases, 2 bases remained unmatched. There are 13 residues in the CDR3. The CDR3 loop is CATSDDRVNEQFF. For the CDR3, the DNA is TGTGCCACCAGTGATGACAGGGTGAATGAGCAGTTCTTC.

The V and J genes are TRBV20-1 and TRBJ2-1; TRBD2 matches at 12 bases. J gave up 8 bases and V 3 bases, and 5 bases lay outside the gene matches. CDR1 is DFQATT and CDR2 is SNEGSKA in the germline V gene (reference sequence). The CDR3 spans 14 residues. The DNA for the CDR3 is TGCAGTGCTAGTCTAGCGGGGGGGCTCGATGAGCAGTTCTTC. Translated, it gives CSASLAGGLDEQFF.

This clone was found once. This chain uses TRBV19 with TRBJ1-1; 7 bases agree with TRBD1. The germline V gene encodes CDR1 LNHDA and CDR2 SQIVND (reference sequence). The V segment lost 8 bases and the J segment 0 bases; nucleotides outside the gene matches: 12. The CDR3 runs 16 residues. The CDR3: CASELNTGALNTEAFF. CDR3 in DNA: TGTGCCAGTGAATTAAATACAGGGGCGCTGAACACTGAAGCTTTCTTT.

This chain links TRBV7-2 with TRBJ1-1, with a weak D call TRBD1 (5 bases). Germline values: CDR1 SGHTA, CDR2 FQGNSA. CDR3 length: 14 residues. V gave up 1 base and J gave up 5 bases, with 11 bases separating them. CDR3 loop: CASSLDWRGTEAFF. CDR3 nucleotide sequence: TGTGCCAGCAGCTTAGATTGGCGGGGGACTGAAGCTTTCTTT.

The CDR3 coding sequence is TGTGCCAGCAGCTTGGAACATTGGGGCGCCGCATACAATGAGCAGTTCTTC. This codes for CASSLEHWGAAYNEQFF. The V call is TRBV12-1, the J call TRBJ2-1; the table names TRBD1, a call not compared with the DNA. TRBV12-1 is a pseudogene segment. This CDR3 region has 17 residues.

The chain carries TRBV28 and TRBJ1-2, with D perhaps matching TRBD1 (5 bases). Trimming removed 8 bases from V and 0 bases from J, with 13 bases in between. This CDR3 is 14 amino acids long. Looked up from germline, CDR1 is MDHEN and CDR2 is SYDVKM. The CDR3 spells CASGGRLANYGYTF. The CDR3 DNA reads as TGTGCCAGCGGGGGGAGGTTAGCTAACTATGGCTACACCTTC.

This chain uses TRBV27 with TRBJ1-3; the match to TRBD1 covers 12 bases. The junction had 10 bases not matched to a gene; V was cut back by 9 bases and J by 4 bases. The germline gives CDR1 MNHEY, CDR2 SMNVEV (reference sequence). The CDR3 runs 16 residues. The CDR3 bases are TGTGCCAGGGGGGACAGGGGGCGCAAAATCGGAAACACCATATATTTT. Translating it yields CARGDRGRKIGNTIYF.

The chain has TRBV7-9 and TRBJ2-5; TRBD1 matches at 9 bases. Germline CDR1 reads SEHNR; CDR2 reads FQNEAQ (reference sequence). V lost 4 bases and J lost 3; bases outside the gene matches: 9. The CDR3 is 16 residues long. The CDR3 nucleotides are TGTGCCAGCAGCTCTGATAACCGGGACAGGGAAGAGACCCAGTACTTC. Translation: CASSSDNRDREETQYF.

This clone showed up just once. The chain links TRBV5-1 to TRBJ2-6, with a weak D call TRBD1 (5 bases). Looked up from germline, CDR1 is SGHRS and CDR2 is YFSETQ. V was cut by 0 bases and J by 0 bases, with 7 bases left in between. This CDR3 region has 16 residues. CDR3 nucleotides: TGCGCCAGCAGCTTGGGACAGAGCTCTGGGGCCAACGTCCTGACTTTC. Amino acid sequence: CASSLGQSSGANVLTF.